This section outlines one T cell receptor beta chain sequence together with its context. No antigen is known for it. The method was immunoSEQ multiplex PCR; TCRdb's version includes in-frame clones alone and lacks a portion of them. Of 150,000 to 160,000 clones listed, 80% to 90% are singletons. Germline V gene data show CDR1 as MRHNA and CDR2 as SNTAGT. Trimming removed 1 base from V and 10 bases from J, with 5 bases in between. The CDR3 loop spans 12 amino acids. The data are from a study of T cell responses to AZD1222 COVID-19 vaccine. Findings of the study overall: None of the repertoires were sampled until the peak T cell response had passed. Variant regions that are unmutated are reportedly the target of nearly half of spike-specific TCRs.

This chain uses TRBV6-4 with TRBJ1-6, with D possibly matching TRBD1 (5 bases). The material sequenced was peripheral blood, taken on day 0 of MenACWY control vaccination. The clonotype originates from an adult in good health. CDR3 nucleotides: TGTGCCAGCAGTGACTGGGGCTCACCCCTCCACTTT. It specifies CASSDWGSPLHF.